This T cell receptor beta chain was recorded in a study of cytomegalovirus exposure and HLA in healthy donors. This clone was observed a single time. The antigen is undetermined. The same CDR3 arises from other DNA sequences in this sample as well. Regarding the study as a whole: TRBV6-2, TRBV6-3 and other indistinguishable V segments were excluded. At a 0.05 false discovery rate, a later analysis found about 17,000 TCR beta sequences to be associated with HLA alleles. Sequencing depth across donors, presence/absence analyses assumed, was roughly uniform. When a later analysis compared HLA-associated TCR beta chains with equally common others, the HLA-associated chains turned out to be more clonally expanded and to have lower generation probabilities.

The CDR3 loop spans 14 amino acids. Trimming took off 0 bases at V and 5 bases at J, with 10 bases between the two ends. CDR1 is SGHTA, CDR2 FQGNSA, per germline. The PCR was carried out with 60 Vbeta primers and 13 Jbeta primers. Profiling relied on immunoSEQ multiplex PCR, and the TCRdb table lists in-frame clones only, not all of them. Here the sample spans 130,000 or so clones, about 81% being singletons. Sequences were obtained from PBMCs. The receptor was isolated from a man aged 40-49 years in good health and CMV-seronegative. The chain carries TRBV7-2 and TRBJ2-5; D possibly corresponds to TRBD2 (7 bases). The CDR3 DNA is TGTGCCAGCAGCTTAGCGGGGGGGCCGGAGACCCAGTACTTC. Its protein product is CASSLAGGPETQYF.